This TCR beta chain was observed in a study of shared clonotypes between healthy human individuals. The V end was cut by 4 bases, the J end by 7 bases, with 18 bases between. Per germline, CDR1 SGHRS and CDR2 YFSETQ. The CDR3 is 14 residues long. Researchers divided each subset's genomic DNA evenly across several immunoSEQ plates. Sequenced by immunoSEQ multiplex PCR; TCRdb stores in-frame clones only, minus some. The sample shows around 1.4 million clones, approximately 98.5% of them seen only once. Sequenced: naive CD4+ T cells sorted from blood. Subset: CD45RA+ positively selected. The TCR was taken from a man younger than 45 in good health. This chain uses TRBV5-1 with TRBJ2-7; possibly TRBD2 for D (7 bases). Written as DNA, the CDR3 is TGCGCCAGCAGCGCCGAGGCGGGGGCTGGAGAGCAGTACTTC. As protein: CASSAEAGAGEQYF.